This T cell receptor (beta chain) was obtained from a study of Ad26.COV2.S vaccination and SARS-CoV-2 variants (dated by TCRdb to the early 2020s). Broadly, across the study: Donors in the vaccine arm were drawn from COV1001, a multicentre, randomized, double-blind, placebo-controlled phase I-IIa trial testing Ad26.COV2.S in healthy adults. Dosing of Ad26.COV2.S was intramuscular, at either 5x10^10 or 1x10^11 viral particles, delivered as one shot or as two shots spaced 56 days apart. Sequencing of the TCRbeta repertoire served to evaluate the specificity and breadth of SARS-CoV-2-reactive T cell receptors following Ad26.COV2.S vaccination. A total of approximately 32 samples were included in the TCR-sequenced set, comprising about 20 Ad26.COV2.S vaccine recipients, 5 placebo recipients and 8 SARS-CoV-2 convalescent individuals. Trial participants were randomized into five groups of five, in which low-dose or high-dose Ad26.COV2.S was given once or twice, or placebo was given on both occasions. Investigators remained blinded to trial group allocation during experiments and outcome assessment.

Comments on this clone: It has no known antigen specificity. No much larger clone exists at a distance of one base, and base qualities are not known.

The immunoSEQ Assay was the method used to sequence TCRbeta CDR3 regions. After extraction, genomic DNA underwent amplification by bias-controlled multiplex PCR, followed by high-throughput sequencing. Per the source publication's procedure: To quantify the absolute abundance of every unique TCRbeta CDR3 region, sequences were collapsed and filtered. Usable DNA was measured by amplifying reference genes present in all nucleated cells, and TCRbeta template counts were normalized to that usable DNA to estimate T cell fraction. Repertoire TCRs were annotated as SARS-CoV-2-specific by exact matching of V gene, CDR3 amino acid sequence and J gene to a known reactive TCR set. The reference SARS-CoV-2 TCR set was derived from MIRA and filtered for enrichment in COVID-19-positive ImmuneCODE repertoires, a step that removed public or cross-reactive TCRs. Using the MIRA antigens, annotated TCRs were further analysed by specific ORF or by position within an ORF. Breadth was defined as annotated unique rearrangements over total unique productive rearrangements; depth was the summed frequency of those rearrangements. Two-sided Wilcoxon rank-sum tests were used to compare TCR breadth between groups. This immuneACCESS table, as held by TCRdb, lists in-frame sequences with V and J called but not all clones. Of the missing ones, under half trace to an unresolved V gene in checked studies; the others have no known cause. That table supplies the V and J calls and clone size; D and trimming were determined from the DNA. The sample includes 400,000 to 450,000 clones, with over 75% observed a single time. Clones ranked in the top ten supply 9.5% to 15% of the sample.

V and J are truncated by 3 bases and 4 bases respectively, leaving an intervening sequence of 12 bases. The CDR3, from cysteine to phenylalanine, totals 13 residues. The retained sequence is limited to the CDR3, 39 bases, with the frame set at the first base. From a lookup of the germline V gene (reference sequence), CDR1 and CDR2 are GTSNPN and SVGIG. The full study reports these points: After vaccination, substantial breadth of spike-specific CD8+ and CD4+ T cell responses was reported. It was noted by the authors that total T cell responses may have been underestimated by the TCR breadth and depth analyses. The study was not powered to compare responses between vaccine doses or regimens. Non-spike TCR breadth was comparable between vaccine and placebo recipients, consistent with the vaccine containing only spike. Spike-specific TCR breadth was higher in Ad26.COV2.S recipients than in placebo recipients (P = 0.0014).

The treatment or condition label of this sample denotes: some 19 received Ad26.COV2.S at low or high dose, single or two shots; 5 received placebo; per-sample allocation not given. For vaccine and placebo recipients, repertoires were sequenced using samples collected on day 63 after the first injection. Between 29 July and 7 August 2020, Cohort 1b enrolled about 27 adults aged 18-55 years at one site in Boston, USA. Ad26.COV2.S consisted of a replication-incompetent adenovirus type 26 vector by which a prefusion-stabilized SARS-CoV-2 spike protein from the original Wuhan strain was expressed. The origin of this receptor is a person aged 18-60 years who received the Ad26.COV2.S COVID-19 vaccine or a placebo. The starting material was peripheral blood, obtained in a trial of Ad26.COV2.S vaccine versus placebo. The chain couples TRBV30 to TRBJ1-2; there is no confident call for the D gene. The CDR3 region: CAWSADILYGYTF. The sequenced DNA: TGTGCCTGGAGCGCCGACATCCTCTATGGCTACACCTTC.